This entry describes one T cell receptor beta chain. The antigen is undetermined. This sample was included in a study of T cell responses to AZD1222 COVID-19 vaccine. Repertoires were generated with immunoSEQ multiplex PCR, while TCRdb's copy carries only in-frame clones and drops some. The sample has about 260,000 clones; 80% to 95% are singletons. Whole-study findings and limits: A rise in Spike-specific TCR breadth and depth followed two AZD1222 doses.

With 1 base clipped from V and 0 bases from J, the junction kept 1 base outside the gene matches. The CDR3 loop spans 14 amino acids. CDR1 is SGHDT, CDR2 YYEEEE, per germline. The V and J genes are TRBV5-6 and TRBJ2-7, with 7 bases lining up with TRBD2. The sample consisted of peripheral blood, taken on day 0 of AZD1222 vaccination. This clonotype originated in an adult in good health. The CDR3 DNA reads TGTGCCAGCAGCTTGCCGGGAGGCTCCTACGAGCAGTACTTC. Its protein product is CASSLPGGSYEQYF.